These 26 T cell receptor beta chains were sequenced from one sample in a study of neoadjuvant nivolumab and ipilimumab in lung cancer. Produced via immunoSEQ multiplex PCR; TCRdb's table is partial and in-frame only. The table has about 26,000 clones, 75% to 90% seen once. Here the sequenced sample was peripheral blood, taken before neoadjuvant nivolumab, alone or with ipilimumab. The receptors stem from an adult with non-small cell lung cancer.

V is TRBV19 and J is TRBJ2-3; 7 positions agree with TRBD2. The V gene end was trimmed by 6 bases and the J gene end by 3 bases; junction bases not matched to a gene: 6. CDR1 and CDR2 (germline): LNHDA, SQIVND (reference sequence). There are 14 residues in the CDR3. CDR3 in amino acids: CASSGQGLTDTQYF. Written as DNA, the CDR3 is TGTGCCAGTAGCGGGCAGGGACTAACAGATACGCAGTATTTT.

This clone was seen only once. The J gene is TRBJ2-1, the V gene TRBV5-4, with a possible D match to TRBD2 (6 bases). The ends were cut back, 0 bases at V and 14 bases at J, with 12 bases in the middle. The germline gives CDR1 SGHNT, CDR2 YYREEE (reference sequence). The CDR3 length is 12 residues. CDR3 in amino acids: CASSLVRGTKFF. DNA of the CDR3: TGTGCCAGCAGCTTGGTACGGGGGACGAAGTTCTTC.

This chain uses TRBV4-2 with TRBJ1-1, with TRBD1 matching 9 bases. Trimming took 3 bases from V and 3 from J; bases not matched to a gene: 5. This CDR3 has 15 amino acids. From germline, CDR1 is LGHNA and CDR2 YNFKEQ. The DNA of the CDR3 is TGTGCCAGCAGCCACCTGACAGGGGGGGACACTGAAGCTTTCTTT. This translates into CASSHLTGGDTEAFF.

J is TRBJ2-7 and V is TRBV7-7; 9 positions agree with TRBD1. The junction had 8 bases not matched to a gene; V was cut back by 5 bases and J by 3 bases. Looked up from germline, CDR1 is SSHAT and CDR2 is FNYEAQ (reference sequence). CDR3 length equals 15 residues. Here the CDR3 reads CASSPGQGKDYEQYF. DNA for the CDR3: TGTGCCAGCAGCCCGGGACAGGGTAAGGACTACGAGCAGTACTTC. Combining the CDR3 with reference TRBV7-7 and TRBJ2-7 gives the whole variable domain GAGVSQSPRYKVTKRGQDVTLRCDPISSHATLYWYQQALGQGPEFLTYFNYEAQPDKSGLPSDRFSAERPEGSISTLTIQRTEQRDSAMYRCASSPGQGKDYEQYFGPGTRLTVT.

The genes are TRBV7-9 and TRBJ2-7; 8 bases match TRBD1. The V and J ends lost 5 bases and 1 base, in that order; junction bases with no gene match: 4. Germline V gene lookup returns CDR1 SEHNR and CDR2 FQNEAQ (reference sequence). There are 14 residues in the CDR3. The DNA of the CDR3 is TGTGCCAGCAGCGGGCAGGGGGCTTCCTACGAGCAGTACTTC. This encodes CASSGQGASYEQYF.

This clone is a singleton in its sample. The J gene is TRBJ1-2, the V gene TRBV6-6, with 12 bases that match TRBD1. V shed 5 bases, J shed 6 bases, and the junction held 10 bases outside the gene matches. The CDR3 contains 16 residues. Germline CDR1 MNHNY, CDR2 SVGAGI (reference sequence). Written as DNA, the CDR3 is TGTGCCAGCAGTCATACTCCGGGACAGGGGGCTGATGGCTACACCTTC. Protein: CASSHTPGQGADGYTF.

CDR3 sequence: CASSPDRGWGYTF. In nucleotides, the CDR3 is TGTGCCAGCAGCCCGGACAGGGGGTGGGGCTACACCTTC. The chain couples TRBV5-8 to TRBJ1-2, with 10 bases identical to TRBD1. The CDR3 extends over 13 amino acids. After removal of 4 bases from V and 8 bases from J, the junction contained 5 bases not matched to a gene. The germline gives CDR1 SGHTS, CDR2 YDEGEE.

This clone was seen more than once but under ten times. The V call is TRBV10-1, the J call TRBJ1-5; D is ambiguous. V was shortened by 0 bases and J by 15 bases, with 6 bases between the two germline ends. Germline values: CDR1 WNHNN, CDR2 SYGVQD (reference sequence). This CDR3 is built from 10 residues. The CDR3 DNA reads TGCGCCAGCAGTGAGTCTCATCCGCATTTT. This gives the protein CASSESHPHF.

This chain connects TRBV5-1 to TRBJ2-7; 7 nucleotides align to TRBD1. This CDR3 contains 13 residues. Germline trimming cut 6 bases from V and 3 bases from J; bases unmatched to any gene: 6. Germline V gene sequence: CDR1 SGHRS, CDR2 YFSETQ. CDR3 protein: CASTGQASYEQYF. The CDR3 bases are TGCGCCAGCACTGGACAGGCGAGCTACGAGCAGTACTTC. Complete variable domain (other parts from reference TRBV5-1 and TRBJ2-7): KAGVTQTPRYLIKTRGQQVTLSCSPISGHRSVSWYQQTPGQGLQFLFEYFSETQRNKGNFPGRFSGRQFSNSRSEMNVSTLELGDSALYLCASTGQASYEQYFGPGTRLTVT.

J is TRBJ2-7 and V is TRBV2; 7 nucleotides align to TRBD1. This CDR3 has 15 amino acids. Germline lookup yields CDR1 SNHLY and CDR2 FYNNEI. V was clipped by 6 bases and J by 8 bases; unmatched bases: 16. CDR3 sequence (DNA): TGTGCCAGCAGCACAGGGGCCGCGTCGGTCTTCAAGCAGTACTTC. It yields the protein CASSTGAASVFKQYF. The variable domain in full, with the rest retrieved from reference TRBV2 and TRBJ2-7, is EPEVTQTPSHQVTQMGQEVILRCVPISNHLYFYWYRQILGQKVEFLVSFYNNEISEKSEIFDDQFSVERPDGSNFTLKIRSTKLEDSAMYFCASSTGAASVFKQYFGPGTRLTVT.

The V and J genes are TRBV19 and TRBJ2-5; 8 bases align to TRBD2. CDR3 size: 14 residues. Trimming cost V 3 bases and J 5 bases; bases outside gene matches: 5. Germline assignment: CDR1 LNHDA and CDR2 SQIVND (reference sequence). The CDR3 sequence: CASSIAGGQETQYF. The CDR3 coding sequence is TGTGCCAGTAGTATCGCGGGGGGCCAGGAGACCCAGTACTTC.

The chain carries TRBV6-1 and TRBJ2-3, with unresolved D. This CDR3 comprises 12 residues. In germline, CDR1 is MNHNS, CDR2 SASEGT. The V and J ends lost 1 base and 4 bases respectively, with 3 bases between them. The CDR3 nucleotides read TGTGCCAGCAGTGAAGAGTCAGATACGCAGTATTTT. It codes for CASSEESDTQYF.

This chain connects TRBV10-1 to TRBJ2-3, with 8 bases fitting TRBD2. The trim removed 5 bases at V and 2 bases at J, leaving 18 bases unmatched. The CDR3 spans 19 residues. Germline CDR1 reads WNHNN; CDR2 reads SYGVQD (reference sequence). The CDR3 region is CASSPDPLAGGKFTDTQYF. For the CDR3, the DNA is TGCGCCAGCAGTCCCGACCCTCTGGCGGGGGGTAAATTCACAGATACGCAGTATTTT.

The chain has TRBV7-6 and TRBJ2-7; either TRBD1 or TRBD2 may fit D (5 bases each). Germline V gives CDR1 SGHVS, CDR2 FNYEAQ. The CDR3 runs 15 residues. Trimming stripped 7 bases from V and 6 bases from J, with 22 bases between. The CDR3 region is CASTIGGTRNSEQYF. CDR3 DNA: TGTGCCAGCACCATTGGGGGAACTCGAAACTCCGAGCAGTACTTC. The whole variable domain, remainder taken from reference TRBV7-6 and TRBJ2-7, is GAGVSQSPRYKVTKRGQDVALRCDPISGHVSLYWYRQALGQGPEFLTYFNYEAQQDKSGLPNDRFSAERPEGSISTLTIQRTEQRDSAMYRCASTIGGTRNSEQYFGPGTRLTVT.

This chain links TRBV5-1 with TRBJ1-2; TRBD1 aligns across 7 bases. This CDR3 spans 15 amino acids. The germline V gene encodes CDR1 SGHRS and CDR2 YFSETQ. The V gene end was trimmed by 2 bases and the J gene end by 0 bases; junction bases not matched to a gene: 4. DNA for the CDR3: TGCGCCAGCAGCTTCCGGGACAGCGCTAACTATGGCTACACCTTC. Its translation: CASSFRDSANYGYTF.

In DNA form, the CDR3 reads TGTGCCAGCAGTGACGGTTATGGCTACACCTTC. Protein product: CASSDGYGYTF. The rearrangement joins TRBV2 to TRBJ1-2, with D unclear. Germline lookup yields CDR1 SNHLY and CDR2 FYNNEI. The CDR3 has 11 amino acids. V was clipped by 3 bases and J by 5 bases, with 4 bases between them.

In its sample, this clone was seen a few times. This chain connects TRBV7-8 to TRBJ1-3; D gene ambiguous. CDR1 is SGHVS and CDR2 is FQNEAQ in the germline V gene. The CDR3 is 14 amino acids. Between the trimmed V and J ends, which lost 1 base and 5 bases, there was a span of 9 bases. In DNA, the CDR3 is TGTGCCAGCAGCTTAGATTTAGTCAGAAACACCATATATTTT. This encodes CASSLDLVRNTIYF. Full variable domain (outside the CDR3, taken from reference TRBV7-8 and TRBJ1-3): GAGVSQSPRYKVAKRGQDVALRCDPISGHVSLFWYQQALGQGPEFLTYFQNEAQLDKSGLPSDRFFAERPEGSVSTLKIQRTQQEDSAVYLCASSLDLVRNTIYFGEGSWLTVV.

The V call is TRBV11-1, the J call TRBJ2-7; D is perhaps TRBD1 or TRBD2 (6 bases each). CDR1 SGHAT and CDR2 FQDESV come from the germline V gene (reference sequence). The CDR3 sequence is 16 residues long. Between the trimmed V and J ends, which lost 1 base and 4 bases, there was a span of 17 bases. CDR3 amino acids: CASSLEPGRGGYEQYF. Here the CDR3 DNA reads TGTGCCAGCAGCTTAGAACCCGGCAGAGGGGGGTACGAGCAGTACTTC.

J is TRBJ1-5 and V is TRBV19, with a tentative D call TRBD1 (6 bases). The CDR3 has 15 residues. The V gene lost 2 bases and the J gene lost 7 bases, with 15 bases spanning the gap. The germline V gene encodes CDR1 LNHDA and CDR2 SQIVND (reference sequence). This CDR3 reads CASSIPFTGAQPQHF. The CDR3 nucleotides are TGTGCCAGTAGTATACCATTCACGGGGGCCCAGCCCCAGCATTTT.

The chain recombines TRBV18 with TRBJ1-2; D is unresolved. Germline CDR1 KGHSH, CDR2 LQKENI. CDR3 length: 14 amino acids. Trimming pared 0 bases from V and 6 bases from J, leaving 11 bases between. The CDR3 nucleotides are TGTGCCAGCTCACCACCGCCGAGCTCAAATGGCTACACCTTC. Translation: CASSPPPSSNGYTF.

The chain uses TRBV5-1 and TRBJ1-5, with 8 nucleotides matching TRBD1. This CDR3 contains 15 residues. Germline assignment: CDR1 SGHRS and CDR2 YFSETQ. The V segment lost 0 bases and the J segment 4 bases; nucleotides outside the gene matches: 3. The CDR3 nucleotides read TGCGCCAGCAGCTTGGGGACAGGGTTTAATCAGCCCCAGCATTTT. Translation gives CASSLGTGFNQPQHF. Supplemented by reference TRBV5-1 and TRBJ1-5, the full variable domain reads KAGVTQTPRYLIKTRGQQVTLSCSPISGHRSVSWYQQTPGQGLQFLFEYFSETQRNKGNFPGRFSGRQFSNSRSEMNVSTLELGDSALYLCASSLGTGFNQPQHFGDGTRLSIL.

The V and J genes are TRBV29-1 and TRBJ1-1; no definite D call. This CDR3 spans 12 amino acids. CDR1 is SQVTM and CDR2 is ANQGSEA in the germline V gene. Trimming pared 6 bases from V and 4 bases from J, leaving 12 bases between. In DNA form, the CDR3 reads TGCAGCGTCCAAAAGGGTTTCACTGAAGCTTTCTTT. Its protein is CSVQKGFTEAFF.

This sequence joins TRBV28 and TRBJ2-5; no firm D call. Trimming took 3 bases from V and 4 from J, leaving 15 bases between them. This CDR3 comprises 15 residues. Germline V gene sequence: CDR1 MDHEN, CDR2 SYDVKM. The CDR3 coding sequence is TGTGCCAGCAGTTTTCCCCCCCCTAGGCGAGAGACCCAGTACTTC. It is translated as CASSFPPPRRETQYF.

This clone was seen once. CDR3 amino acids: CSATGTGSSYEQYF. CDR3 in DNA: TGCAGCGCCACCGGGACAGGGTCCTCCTACGAGCAGTACTTC. The chain links TRBV29-1 to TRBJ2-7, with 9 bases lining up with TRBD1. The V segment lost 7 bases and the J segment 0 bases; nucleotides outside the gene matches: 7. The CDR3 contains 14 residues. Looked up from germline, CDR1 is SQVTM and CDR2 is ANQGSEA.

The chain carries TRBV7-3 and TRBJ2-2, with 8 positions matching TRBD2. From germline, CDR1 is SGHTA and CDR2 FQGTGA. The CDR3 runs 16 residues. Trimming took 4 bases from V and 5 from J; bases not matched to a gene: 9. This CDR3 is CASSSLGSGATGELFF. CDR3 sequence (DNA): TGTGCCAGCAGCTCCCTCGGTAGCGGGGCAACCGGGGAGCTGTTTTTT.

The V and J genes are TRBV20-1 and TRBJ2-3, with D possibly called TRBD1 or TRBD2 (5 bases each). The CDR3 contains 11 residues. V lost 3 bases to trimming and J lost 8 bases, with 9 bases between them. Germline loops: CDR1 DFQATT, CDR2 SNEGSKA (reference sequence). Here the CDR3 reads CSARSGGTQYF. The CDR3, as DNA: TGCAGTGCTAGGAGTGGGGGTACGCAGTATTTT.